A single sample gave rise to the 9 T cell receptor beta chains below, sequenced in a study of shared clonotypes between healthy human individuals. Measured with immunoSEQ multiplex PCR; TCRdb has only the in-frame clones, and not every one. This table has about 1.1 million clones, about 80% appearing once. Sequences were obtained from memory CD4+ T cells from PBMCs. Described subset: CD45RA-negative fraction. Receptors originate from a young man in good health. Some clones in this sample may be carry-over from other donors' samples.

Note on this clone: The sample holds other DNA sequences that translate to the same CDR3. This rearrangement joins TRBV28 to TRBJ1-5, with D uncertain. The CDR3 sequence is 13 residues long. Germline lookup yields CDR1 MDHEN and CDR2 SYDVKM. The germline V and J ends were trimmed by 5 bases and 4 bases, with 9 bases remaining between them. The CDR3 spells CASSLDGNQPQHF. The CDR3 DNA reads TGTGCCAGCAGTCTTGACGGAAATCAGCCCCAGCATTTT.

This chain uses TRBV5-4 with TRBJ2-5, with TRBD1 matching over 8 bases. The CDR3 is 16 amino acids. Germline values: CDR1 SGHNT, CDR2 YYREEE (reference sequence). The ends lost 5 bases at V and 5 bases at J; junction bases unmatched: 14. The CDR3 reads CASSPSHGQGGETQYF. The DNA for the CDR3 is TGTGCCAGCAGTCCTTCCCATGGACAGGGTGGGGAGACCCAGTACTTC. Full variable domain (remainder filled in from reference TRBV5-4 and TRBJ2-5): ETGVTQSPTHLIKTRGQQVTLRCSSQSGHNTVSWYQQALGQGPQFIFQYYREEENGRGNFPPRFSGLQFPNYSSELNVNALELDDSALYLCASSPSHGQGGETQYFGPGTRLLVL.

Written as DNA, the CDR3 is TGTGCCAGTCGAATCAGGGACGAACGCACTGAAGCTTTCTTT. As protein: CASRIRDERTEAFF. The J gene is TRBJ1-1, the V gene TRBV19, with a tentative D call TRBD1 (5 bases). V was pared by 8 bases and J by 4 bases, with 17 bases between. CDR3 length: 14 amino acids. Germline loops: CDR1 LNHDA, CDR2 SQIVND (reference sequence).

This clone has only a few counts. This sequence joins TRBV11-2 and TRBJ2-7, with D perhaps matching TRBD1 (5 bases). V lost 5 bases and J lost 1, with 12 bases in between. Germline V gives CDR1 SGHAT, CDR2 FQNNGV. The length of the CDR3 is 14 residues. In nucleotides, the CDR3 is TGTGCCAGCAGCAAGACAGTGACTTCCTACGAGCAGTACTTC. Protein sequence: CASSKTVTSYEQYF. Complete variable domain (other parts from reference TRBV11-2 and TRBJ2-7): EAGVAQSPRYKIIEKRQSVAFWCNPISGHATLYWYQQILGQGPKLLIQFQNNGVVDDSQLPKDRFSAERLKGVDSTLKIQPAKLEDSAVYLCASSKTVTSYEQYFGPGTRLTVT.

As regards this clone: A much larger clonotype is one base distant, so this may be a read error. The chain is built from TRBV10-3 and TRBJ2-3; D might be TRBD1 or TRBD2, each matching 6 bases. Trimming removed 6 bases at V and 0 bases at J, with 13 bases between. The germline gives CDR1 ENHRY, CDR2 SYGVKD. This CDR3 has 15 residues. CDR3 protein: CAIRGGGTSTDTQYF. CDR3 sequence (DNA): TGTGCCATCAGGGGGGGCGGTACTAGCACAGATACGCAGTATTTT.

The rearrangement links TRBV2 to TRBJ2-1; D possibly corresponds to TRBD2 (6 bases). The CDR3 has 14 amino acids. CDR1 and CDR2 (germline): SNHLY, FYNNEI. Trimming cost V 7 bases and J 5 bases, with 15 bases left between them. DNA of the CDR3: TGTGCCAGCACGGGAGATTTAGCGGACAATGAGCAGTTCTTC. Protein sequence: CASTGDLADNEQFF.

The genes are TRBV5-6 and TRBJ1-3; 8 bases fit TRBD1. The CDR3 consists of 15 residues. With 3 bases clipped from V and 5 bases from J, the junction kept 7 bases outside the gene matches. Germline CDR1 reads SGHDT; CDR2 reads YYEEEE. The chain's CDR3 is CASSWYGQGRNTIYF. CDR3 coding DNA: TGTGCCAGCAGCTGGTATGGACAGGGAAGAAACACCATATATTTT.

The rearrangement links TRBV28 to TRBJ2-7; D tentatively fits TRBD1 or TRBD2 (5 bases each). Germline V gene data show CDR1 as MDHEN and CDR2 as SYDVKM. The CDR3 covers 14 residues. V was shortened by 3 bases and J by 3 bases, with 12 bases between the two germline ends. Here the CDR3 reads CASSFWSGHYEQYF. The CDR3 DNA is TGTGCCAGCAGTTTTTGGAGCGGACACTACGAGCAGTACTTC.

The genes are TRBV11-2 and TRBJ2-7; D is unclear. Per germline, CDR1 SGHAT and CDR2 FQNNGV. The CDR3 consists of 16 residues. V lost 0 bases and J 2 bases, leaving 14 bases between the germline ends. The CDR3 reads CASSLEGLVLTYEQYF. The CDR3 DNA follows: TGTGCCAGCAGCTTAGAGGGTTTGGTCCTTACCTACGAGCAGTACTTC.